This TCR beta chain is from a study of T cells in Graves' hyperthyroidism and ophthalmopathy. From RNA transcripts, TCR beta CDR3 regions were amplified. The TCR CDR3 first-round RT-PCR relied on the HTBI primer set. TCRdb independently ran MiXCR on the multiplex PCR reads; one entry per CDR3 protein. The table lists around 500,000 distinct CDR3 sequences, 22% of them singletons. There are 13 residues in the CDR3. Looked up from germline, CDR1 is SGHNT and CDR2 is YENEEA. V trimming: 5 bases; J trimming: 5 bases; junction bases outside the gene matches: 2. This clonotype was sampled from a woman in her 70s with Graves' ophthalmopathy. The rearrangement joins TRBV11-3 to TRBJ2-1; 8 positions match TRBD2. The specimen was blood. This CDR3 is CASSQLADNEQFF. The CDR3 region has the DNA TGTGCCAGCAGCCAACTAGCGGACAATGAGCAGTTCTTC.